These 18 T cell receptor beta chains share one sample of origin, sequenced in a study of blood T cell repertoires in COVID-19. Repertoires were generated with immunoSEQ multiplex PCR, while TCRdb's copy carries only in-frame clones and drops some. The table includes roughly 500,000 clones, about 85% detected once. The sequenced sample was PBMCs or T cells enriched from blood (not recorded which). The receptors originated from a woman aged 55-69 years who had recovered from COVID-19.

The gene calls are TRBV6-6 and TRBJ2-3; a possible D gene is TRBD2 (6 bases). The V end lost 6 bases, the J end lost 1 base, and 14 bases lay between the germline ends. Germline assignment: CDR1 MNHNY and CDR2 SVGAGI (reference sequence). CDR3 length equals 15 residues. Here the CDR3 reads CASRAEGLRTDTQYF. The CDR3 coding sequence is TGTGCCAGCAGGGCCGAGGGACTTCGCACAGATACGCAGTATTTT.

This clone was recorded once. The rearrangement uses TRBV6-5 and TRBJ2-7; 7 bases fit TRBD1. The CDR3 has 14 amino acids. Germline CDR1 reads MNHEY; CDR2 reads SVGAGI. After removal of 2 bases from V and 2 bases from J, the junction contained 3 bases not matched to a gene. CDR3 DNA sequence: TGTGCCAGCAGTTACCGGGACAGAACCTACGAGCAGTACTTC. Protein sequence: CASSYRDRTYEQYF.

CDR3 loop: CASSATGGNTIYF. DNA of the CDR3: TGTGCCAGCAGCGCCACGGGTGGAAACACCATATATTTT. V usage is TRBV6-5 and J usage is TRBJ1-3; D uncertain. The V gene's germline CDR1 is MNHEY and CDR2 SVGAGI. V dropped 6 bases and J dropped 3 bases, with 9 bases sitting between them. This CDR3 contains 13 residues.

Notes on this clone: This sample includes further DNA sequences coding for the same CDR3. The chain has TRBV27 and TRBJ2-7; TRBD1 matches at 7 bases. The CDR3 length is 13 residues. The germline gives CDR1 MNHEY, CDR2 SMNVEV (reference sequence). Trimming at V came to 6 bases and at J to 1 base, leaving 3 bases not matched to a gene. DNA of the CDR3: TGTGCCAGCAGCAGGGACAGTTCCTACGAGCAGTACTTC. Translation: CASSRDSSYEQYF.

This clone was observed a handful of times. V usage is TRBV5-1 and J usage is TRBJ1-6, with D perhaps matching TRBD1 (5 bases). With 0 bases removed from V and 10 bases from J, the gap between germline ends came to 17 bases. The CDR3 is made up of 16 amino acids. CDR1 is SGHRS, CDR2 YFSETQ, per germline. The CDR3 loop is CASSLAGLPEGSPLHF. The DNA of the CDR3 is TGCGCCAGCAGCTTGGCGGGACTCCCGGAGGGATCACCCCTCCACTTT.

The chain employs TRBV5-8 and TRBJ2-5; D remains unclear. The ends were cut back, 1 base at V and 1 base at J, with 5 bases in the middle. The CDR3 consists of 13 residues. Germline V lookup: CDR1 SGHTS, CDR2 YDEGEE. The CDR3 is CASSLQIQETQYF. The CDR3 DNA follows: TGTGCCAGCAGCTTGCAGATCCAAGAGACCCAGTACTTC.

J is TRBJ2-1 and V is TRBV6-5; maybe TRBD2 (5 bases). The CDR3 is 15 amino acids. V lost 7 bases and J lost 0, with 13 bases in between. In germline, CDR1 is MNHEY, CDR2 SVGAGI. The CDR3 DNA reads as TGTGCCAGCATCCCCGGGGTCCCCTCCTACAATGAGCAGTTCTTC. Encoded protein: CASIPGVPSYNEQFF.

The chain recombines TRBV21-1 with TRBJ2-7; TRBD1 is the table's D call, not checked against the DNA. TRBV21-1 is a pseudogene locus. There are 14 residues in the CDR3. In DNA form, the CDR3 reads TGTGCCAGCTGTAAAGACAGGCCACCCTACGAGCAGTACGTC. It codes for CASCKDRPPYEQYV.

The chain uses TRBV13 and TRBJ1-2, with D possibly matching TRBD1 (5 bases). The germline CDR1 and CDR2 sequences are PRHDT and FYEKMQ (reference sequence). Trimming took 5 bases from V and 0 from J, leaving 16 bases between them. This CDR3 contains 16 residues. CDR3 protein: CASSNSRTGSNYGYTF. The CDR3 nucleotides read TGTGCCAGCAGCAACAGCCGTACAGGCTCTAACTATGGCTACACCTTC.

The table lists this clone with a few counts. One end of the junction fails to match germline, which may point to a read error. This chain joins TRBV5-8 and TRBJ2-1; 7 bases are shared with TRBD1. CDR1 is SGHTS and CDR2 is YDEGEE in the germline V gene. The CDR3 extends over 16 amino acids. The CDR3 sequence is CASSSGQAKVYSEQFF. CDR3 DNA sequence: TGTGCCAGCAGCTCCGGACAGGCCAAAGTTTACAGTGAGCAGTTCTTC.

CDR3 region: CASSPSTGVDTEAFF. The CDR3 coding sequence is TGTGCCAGCTCACCATCGACAGGGGTGGACACTGAAGCTTTCTTT. The gene calls are TRBV18 and TRBJ1-1, with TRBD1 matching over 8 bases. V lost 2 bases to trimming and J lost 3 bases; unmatched junction nucleotides: 5. In germline, CDR1 is KGHSH, CDR2 LQKENI. CDR3 length equals 15 residues.

The chain employs TRBV9 and TRBJ2-7; D might be TRBD2 (6 bases). The CDR3 contains 15 residues. V was shortened by 3 bases and J by 1 base, with 14 bases between the two germline ends. The V gene's germline CDR1 is SGDLS and CDR2 YYNGEE. The CDR3 here is CASSDRDLASYEQYF. DNA for the CDR3: TGTGCCAGCAGCGATCGGGACTTAGCGTCCTACGAGCAGTACTTC.

The chain's CDR3 is CASSPTPTGTIYF. The CDR3 DNA is TGTGCCAGCAGCCCCACCCCGACGGGGACCATATATTTT. V and J are TRBV6-5 and TRBJ1-3; D gene ambiguous. This CDR3 spans 13 amino acids. The V gene lost 6 bases and the J gene lost 10 bases, with 16 bases spanning the gap. Germline loops: CDR1 MNHEY, CDR2 SVGAGI.

J is TRBJ1-1 and V is TRBV14, with a tentative D call TRBD1 (6 bases). The V gene's germline CDR1 is SGHDN and CDR2 FVKESK. The CDR3 has 14 amino acids. The V gene lost 8 bases and the J gene lost 1 base, with 14 bases spanning the gap. The CDR3 here is CASGYGTRNTEAFF. CDR3 sequence (DNA): TGTGCCAGCGGCTACGGGACAAGGAACACTGAAGCTTTCTTT.

The count of this clone is one. The chain employs TRBV27 and TRBJ1-6, with TRBD1 as a possible D gene (5 bases). The CDR3 has 15 residues. Between the trimmed V and J ends, which lost 3 bases and 7 bases, there was a span of 13 bases. Germline CDR1 is MNHEY and CDR2 is SMNVEV (reference sequence). The CDR3 DNA sequence: TGTGCCAGCAGTTTTCAAGGGGTCTGGAATTCACCCCTCCACTTT. Its protein product is CASSFQGVWNSPLHF.

The V and J genes are TRBV4-2 and TRBJ2-1, with TRBD2 matching over 10 bases. Germline assignment: CDR1 LGHNA and CDR2 YNFKEQ. V dropped 1 base and J dropped 7; count of bases not matched to a gene: 4. The CDR3 is 15 amino acids. This CDR3 reads CASSQASGLANEQFF. Here the CDR3 DNA reads TGTGCCAGCAGCCAAGCTTCGGGACTAGCGAATGAGCAGTTCTTC.

The chain combines TRBV5-1 with TRBJ1-1; 8 positions match TRBD1. V trimming: 3 bases; J trimming: 1 base; junction bases outside the gene matches: 2. This CDR3 is 14 amino acids long. CDR1 SGHRS and CDR2 YFSETQ come from the germline V gene. Here the CDR3 DNA reads TGCGCCAGCAGCTCCCAGGGGGCGAACACTGAAGCTTTCTTT. Translating gives CASSSQGANTEAFF.

The V call is TRBV3-1 (or the pseudogene TRBV3-2), the J call TRBJ2-3; perhaps TRBD1 as D (6 bases). The CDR3 is 14 residues long. V lost 6 bases to trimming and J lost 0 bases, with 10 bases between them. The germline CDR1 and CDR2 sequences are LGHDT and YNNKEL (reference sequence). CDR3 region: CASSHGQSTDTQYF. The DNA for the CDR3 is TGTGCCAGCAGTCACGGACAGAGCACAGATACGCAGTATTTT.